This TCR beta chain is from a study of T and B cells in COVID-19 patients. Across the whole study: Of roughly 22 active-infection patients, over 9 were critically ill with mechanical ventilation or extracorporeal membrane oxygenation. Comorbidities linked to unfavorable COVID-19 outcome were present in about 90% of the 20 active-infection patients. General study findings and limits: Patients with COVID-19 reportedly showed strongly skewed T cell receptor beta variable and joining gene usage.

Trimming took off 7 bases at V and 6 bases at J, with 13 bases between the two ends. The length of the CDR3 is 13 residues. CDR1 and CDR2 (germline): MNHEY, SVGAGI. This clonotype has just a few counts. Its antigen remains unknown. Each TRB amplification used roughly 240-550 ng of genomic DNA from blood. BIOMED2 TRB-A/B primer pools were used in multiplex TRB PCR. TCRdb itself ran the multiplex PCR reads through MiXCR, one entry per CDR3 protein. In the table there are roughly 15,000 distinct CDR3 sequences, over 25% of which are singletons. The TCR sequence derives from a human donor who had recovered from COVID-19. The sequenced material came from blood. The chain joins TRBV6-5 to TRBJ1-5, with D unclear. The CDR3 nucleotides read TGTGCCAGCACCAAATCTGAAAGTCAGCCCCAGCATTTT. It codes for CASTKSESQPQHF.